This TCR beta chain stems from a study of T cells in localized non-small cell lung cancer. General study points: Investigators sequenced only a single tumor region, leaving heterogeneity possible. The highest T cell clonality was in uninvolved adjacent lung, above tumor. The study detected a median roughly 56 of the top 100 tumor clones in adjacent lung.

Details on this clone: Its antigen is not identified.

The length of the CDR3 is 12 residues. V lost 11 bases to trimming and J lost 0 bases, with 8 bases between them. Per the germline V gene, CDR1 is MNHEY and CDR2 is SVGAGI. Sequencing was performed with immunoSEQ multiplex PCR; in TCRdb, only in-frame clones are kept and a portion is missing. The repertoire holds about 59,000 clones, with approximately 91% as singletons. This receptor was identified in a man aged 35 to 69 with stage I lung adenocarcinoma. The chain uses TRBV6-5 and TRBJ1-3, with D tentatively TRBD1 (5 bases). The sequencing used peripheral blood, collected before any cancer treatment. The CDR3 sequence is CAAGVSGNTIYF. For the CDR3, the DNA is TGTGCCGCGGGGGTCTCTGGAAACACCATATATTTT.